This TCR beta chain was retrieved from a study of T cell repertoires in cytomegalovirus infection. About the study: Researchers turned to recently identified HLA-C-restricted CMV epitopes as well as well-studied HLA-B-restricted ones. Based on public TCR beta signatures, there were indications of CMV infection and of a matching HLA type.

V gave up 7 bases and J gave up 5 bases, with 14 bases separating them. The germline gives CDR1 GTSNPN, CDR2 SVGIG (reference sequence). The CDR3 covers 12 residues. MiXCR, applied by TCRdb to the reads, yields one record per CDR3 protein. The repertoire has about half a million distinct CDR3 sequences, around 30% of them found once; the top ten carry about a sixth. As regards this clonotype: Antigen specificity is unknown.

Regarding the study as a whole: Identification of carriers of CMV plus the relevant HLA was performed using cumulative public TCR beta family frequency. Dominant in the ex vivo response were TCR beta clonotypes restricted by HLA-C and specific for CMV.

The sample in question was cultured PBMCs, obtained from culture after CMV antigen stimulation. V and J are TRBV30 and TRBJ2-5; perhaps TRBD2 as D (5 bases). This TCR was sampled from a human donor in good health (CMV status not recorded). Some clones in this sample may be carry-over from other donors' samples. The CDR3 loop is CASGILGETQYF. The CDR3 DNA sequence: TGTGCCTCCGGGATTTTAGGGGAGACCCAGTACTTC.